This TCR beta chain was documented in a study of T cell repertoires in cytomegalovirus infection. Study at large: Selected CMV epitopes included recently identified HLA-C-restricted ones as well as well-studied HLA-B-restricted ones. Indicated by public TCR beta signatures were CMV infection and matching HLA type.

TCRdb called the reads again in MiXCR, with one record for every CDR3 protein. The table lists about 310,000 distinct CDR3 sequences, just under 25% of them singletons, with approximately 12% in the top ten. In this sample, this clonotype turned up many times. Antigen unknown. Overall study findings and caveats: Clonotypes of TCR beta that were HLA-C-restricted and CMV-specific dominated the ex vivo response.

The sequencing used cultured PBMCs, collected from culture after CMV antigen stimulation. The clonotype comes from a human donor in good health (CMV status not recorded). Some clones in this sample may be carry-over from other donors' samples.

The DNA of the CDR3 is TGTGCCAGCAGCTTAGTGGCTAGCGTCGGCCAAGAGACCCAGTACTTC. Protein sequence: CASSLVASVGQETQYF. This chain uses TRBV7-6 with TRBJ2-5; a weak D match, TRBD2 (6 bases). V lost 1 base to trimming and J lost 1 base, with 13 bases between them. The CDR3 covers 16 residues. Germline-derived CDR1 and CDR2 are SGHVS and FNYEAQ.